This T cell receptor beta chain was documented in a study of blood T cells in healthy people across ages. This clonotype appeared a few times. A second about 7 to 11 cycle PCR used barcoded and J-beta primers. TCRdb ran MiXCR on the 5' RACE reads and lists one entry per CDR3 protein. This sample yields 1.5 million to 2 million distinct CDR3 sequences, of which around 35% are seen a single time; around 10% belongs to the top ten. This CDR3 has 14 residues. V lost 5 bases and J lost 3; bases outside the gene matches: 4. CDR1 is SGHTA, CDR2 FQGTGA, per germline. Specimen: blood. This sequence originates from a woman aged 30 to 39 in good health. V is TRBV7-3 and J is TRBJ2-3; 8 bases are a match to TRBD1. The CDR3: CASSTGQGTDTQYF. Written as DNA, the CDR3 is TGTGCCAGCAGCACTGGACAGGGTACAGATACGCAGTATTTT.